Below, 13 T cell receptor beta chains from the same sample are listed, as sequenced in a study of blood T cells in healthy people across ages. The authors ran a second PCR of roughly 6 to 12 cycles using a sample-barcoded 5' primer and a J-beta primer mix. TCRdb used MiXCR to reprocess the 5' RACE reads, holding one entry per CDR3 protein. The profile shows roughly 650,000 distinct CDR3 sequences, around 32% of them singletons. The sequenced sample was blood. These receptors were taken from a woman of 80 years or more in good health.

Note on this clonotype: A much larger clone differs by one base, so this may be a read error. The chain is built from TRBV5-1 and TRBJ2-1; D may be TRBD1 (6 bases). The CDR3 has 15 amino acids. Germline-derived CDR1 and CDR2 are SGHRS and YFSETQ. V gave up 2 bases and J gave up 6 bases, with 15 bases separating them. CDR3 DNA sequence: TGCGCCAGCAGCTTAACAGGGTCCCCTCGCAATGAGCAGTTCTTC. The encoded protein is CASSLTGSPRNEQFF.

This clonotype was seen many times. At one end, the junction sequence differs from germline, possibly due to a read error. The V call is TRBV7-9, the J call TRBJ2-7, with D tentatively TRBD1 (5 bases). Germline-derived CDR1 and CDR2 are SEHNR and FQNEAQ (reference sequence). The CDR3 extends over 12 amino acids. The CDR3 sequence is CASSLAEGATHF. The CDR3 bases are TGTGCCAGCAGCTTAGCTGAAGGGGCAACCCACTTC.

This sequence joins TRBV4-1 and TRBJ2-2; TRBD2 aligns across 10 bases. V lost 2 bases, J lost 4 bases, and 10 bases stayed unmatched. The CDR3 is 18 residues long. Per germline, CDR1 MGHRA and CDR2 YSYEKL. CDR3 nucleotide sequence: TGCGCCAGCAGCCAATGGGGACCAGCGGGGGGGAGCACCGGGGAGCTGTTTTTT. This encodes CASSQWGPAGGSTGELFF.

The table lists this clonotype with many counts. The chain employs TRBV12-3 or TRBV12-4 and TRBJ2-5; D perhaps matches TRBD2 (5 bases). This CDR3 contains 13 residues. Trimming cost V 6 bases and J 5 bases, with 13 bases left between them. CDR3 coding DNA: TGTGCCAGCAGCCCCCCGGAGGCGGAGACCCAGTACTTC. Protein product: CASSPPEAETQYF.

This clonotype showed up many times. V and J are TRBV3-1 and TRBJ2-1, with no clear D. Trimming took 1 base from V and 10 from J, leaving 11 bases between them. CDR1 and CDR2 (germline): LGHDT, YNNKEL (reference sequence). CDR3 length: 13 residues. The CDR3 sequence is CASSQVVRAEQFF. Written as DNA, the CDR3 is TGTGCCAGCAGCCAAGTTGTCCGAGCGGAGCAGTTCTTC.

This clonotype was seen more than once but under ten times. The J gene is TRBJ1-6, the V gene TRBV28, with 7 bases fitting TRBD1. V dropped 6 bases and J dropped 7; count of bases not matched to a gene: 9. The CDR3 sequence is 15 residues long. The germline V gene encodes CDR1 MDHEN and CDR2 SYDVKM. The CDR3 DNA sequence: TGTGCCAGCAGCTCCGAGGGGGCAGGCAATTCACCCCTCCACTTT. Its protein product is CASSSEGAGNSPLHF.

The chain uses TRBV3-1 and TRBJ2-5, with D tentatively TRBD1 (6 bases). The V gene's germline CDR1 is LGHDT and CDR2 YNNKEL (reference sequence). This CDR3 is built from 16 residues. V was cut by 2 bases and J by 2 bases, with 15 bases left in between. Written as DNA, the CDR3 is TGTGCCAGCAGCCAACGCCTTAGGACAGCTCAAGAGACCCAGTACTTC. Its translation is CASSQRLRTAQETQYF.

This clonotype was seen ten or more times. This chain joins TRBV30 and TRBJ1-6; 7 nucleotides agree with TRBD1. Trimming removed 5 bases from V and 7 bases from J; junction bases left unmatched: 5. Per the germline V gene, CDR1 is GTSNPN and CDR2 is SVGIG (reference sequence). CDR3 length: 13 residues. CDR3: CAWGDRKNSPLHF. DNA for the CDR3: TGTGCCTGGGGGGACAGAAAGAATTCACCCCTCCACTTT.

The J gene is TRBJ1-2, the V gene TRBV21-1. TRBV21-1 is assigned pseudogene status. CDR3 length: 16 amino acids. CDR3 amino acids: CASSKRGRSLRYGYTF. The CDR3 coding sequence is TGTGCCAGCAGCAAAAGAGGCAGGAGCCTCCGCTATGGCTACACCTTC.

As regards this clonotype: A much larger clone differs by one base, so this may be a read error. The chain recombines TRBV7-9 with TRBJ1-4, with TRBD1 matching 9 bases. Germline-derived CDR1 and CDR2 are SEHNR and FQNEAQ (reference sequence). This CDR3 contains 15 residues. The CDR3 here is CASSAQTGGNERLFF. The CDR3, as DNA: TGTGCCAGCAGCGCCCAGACAGGGGGAAATGAAAGACTGTTTTTT.

This clonotype was seen a few times. Sequence at one end of the junction differs from germline and may be a read error. The chain carries TRBV6-2 or TRBV6-3 and TRBJ2-3; D may be TRBD2 (5 bases). The CDR3 is 14 residues long. CDR1 is MNHEY and CDR2 is SVGEGT in the germline V gene. As DNA, the CDR3 is TGTACCAGCGGACGGTTTTCCCCCACAGATACGCAGTATTTT. This sequence encodes CTSGRFSPTDTQYF.

The chain links TRBV2 to TRBJ2-3; TRBD1 matches at 10 bases. In germline, CDR1 is SNHLY, CDR2 FYNNEI. Trimming removed 6 bases from V and 14 bases from J; junction bases left unmatched: 8. CDR3 length: 12 amino acids. The CDR3 reads CASRATGGSGYF. The CDR3 nucleotides are TGTGCCAGCAGGGCGACAGGGGGCTCGGGGTATTTT. Supplemented by reference TRBV2 and TRBJ2-3, the full variable domain reads EPEVTQTPSHQVTQMGQEVILRCVPISNHLYFYWYRQILGQKVEFLVSFYNNEISEKSEIFDDQFSVERPDGSNFTLKIRSTKLEDSAMYFCASRATGGSGYFGPGTRLTVL.

Many counts were recorded for this clonotype. The gene calls are TRBV5-1 and TRBJ2-7, with 7 bases aligning to TRBD1. Trimming at V came to 4 bases and at J to 0 bases, leaving 10 bases not matched to a gene. The length of the CDR3 is 16 residues. CDR1 is SGHRS and CDR2 is YFSETQ in the germline V gene. CDR3 sequence reads: CASSASQGQSSYEQYF. DNA for the CDR3: TGCGCCAGCAGCGCGTCCCAGGGACAGAGCTCCTACGAGCAGTACTTC.